This TCR beta chain was profiled in a study of beta chain features in type 1 diabetes. Reverse transcribing all isolated RNA meant expressed TCRB transcripts were sequenced. The repertoire was sequenced with immunoSEQ multiplex PCR; TCRdb's copy has only in-frame clones and lacks some. The sample lists about 320,000 clones, 12% to 15% seen once, with 6.7% in the top ten. This clone was found a few times. Germline loops: CDR1 MGHRA, CDR2 YSYEKL. The CDR3 spans 16 residues. With V trimmed by 2 bases and J by 5 bases, 6 bases remained unmatched. The sequence was collected from a man in his thirties or forties in good health. Sequenced sample: central memory CD4+ T cells from blood. The chain carries TRBV4-1 and TRBJ2-5, with 12 bases aligning to TRBD2. CDR3 protein: CASSQFGLAGRETQYF. The CDR3 DNA follows: TGCGCCAGCAGCCAATTCGGACTAGCGGGGCGGGAGACCCAGTACTTC.